The clone carrying this TCR beta chain has just one count. What it binds is not known. Here immunoSEQ multiplex PCR was the method, and the copy in TCRdb shows in-frame clones only, minus some. Of hundreds of thousands of clones listed, 90% to 95% are singletons. The CDR3 loop spans 15 amino acids. V gave up 4 bases and J gave up 5 bases; unmatched junction bases: 9. Germline lookup yields CDR1 SGHTS and CDR2 YDEGEE. This sample is drawn from a study of T cell responses to AZD1222 COVID-19 vaccine. The study's findings and limits: Two AZD1222 administrations were followed by greater Spike-specific TCR breadth and depth. Nearly half of the spike-specific TCRs reportedly recognize variant regions that carry no mutations. There were mostly white British donors and more females than males, and clonal diversity was possibly underestimated. Researchers took repertoire samples only after the peak T cell response had come.

The sequence was collected from an adult in good health. The chain carries TRBV5-8 and TRBJ1-2, with 9 bases identical to TRBD1. Sequenced here: peripheral blood, sampled on day 0 of MenACWY control vaccination. In nucleotides, the CDR3 is TGTGCCAGCAGCCCCAAGGACAGGGGAGGGTATGGCTACACCTTC. As protein: CASSPKDRGGYGYTF.